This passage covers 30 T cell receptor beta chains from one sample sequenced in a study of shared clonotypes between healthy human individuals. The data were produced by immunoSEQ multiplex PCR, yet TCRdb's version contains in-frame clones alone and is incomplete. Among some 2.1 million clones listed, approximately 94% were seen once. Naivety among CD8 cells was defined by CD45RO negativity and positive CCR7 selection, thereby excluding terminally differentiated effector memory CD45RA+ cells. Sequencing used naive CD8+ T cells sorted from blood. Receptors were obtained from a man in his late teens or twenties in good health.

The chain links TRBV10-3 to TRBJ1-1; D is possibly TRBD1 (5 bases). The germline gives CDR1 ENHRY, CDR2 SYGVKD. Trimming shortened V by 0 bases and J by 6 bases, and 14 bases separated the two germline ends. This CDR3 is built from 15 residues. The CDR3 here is CAISESPRPGAEAFF. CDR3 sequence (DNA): TGTGCCATCAGTGAGTCGCCTCGTCCGGGGGCTGAAGCTTTCTTT.

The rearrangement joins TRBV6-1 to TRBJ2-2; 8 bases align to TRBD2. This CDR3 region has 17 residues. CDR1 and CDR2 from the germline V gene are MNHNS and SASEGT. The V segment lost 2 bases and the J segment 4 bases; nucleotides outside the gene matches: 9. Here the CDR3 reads CASSEYGAGAITGELFF. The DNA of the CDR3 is TGTGCCAGCAGTGAATATGGAGCGGGGGCGATCACCGGGGAGCTGTTTTTT.

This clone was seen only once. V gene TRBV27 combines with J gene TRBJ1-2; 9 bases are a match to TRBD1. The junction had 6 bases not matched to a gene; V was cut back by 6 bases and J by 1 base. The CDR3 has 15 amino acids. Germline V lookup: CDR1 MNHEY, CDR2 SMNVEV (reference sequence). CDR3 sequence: CASRAQGALNYGYTF. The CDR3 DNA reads TGTGCCAGCAGGGCACAGGGGGCCCTTAACTATGGCTACACCTTC.

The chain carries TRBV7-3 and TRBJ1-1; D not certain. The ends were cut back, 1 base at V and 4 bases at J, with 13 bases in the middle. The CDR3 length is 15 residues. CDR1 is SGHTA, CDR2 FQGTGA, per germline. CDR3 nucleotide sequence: TGTGCCAGCAGCTTAAGGGTAGTGGGGTCCACTGAAGCTTTCTTT. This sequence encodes CASSLRVVGSTEAFF.

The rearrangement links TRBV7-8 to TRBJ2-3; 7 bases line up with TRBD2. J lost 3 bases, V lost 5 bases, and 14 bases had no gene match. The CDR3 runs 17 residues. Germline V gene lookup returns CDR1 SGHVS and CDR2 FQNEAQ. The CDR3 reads CASSQDTRTSETDTQYF. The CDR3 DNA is TGTGCCAGCAGCCAGGACACTAGGACTAGTGAGACAGATACGCAGTATTTT.

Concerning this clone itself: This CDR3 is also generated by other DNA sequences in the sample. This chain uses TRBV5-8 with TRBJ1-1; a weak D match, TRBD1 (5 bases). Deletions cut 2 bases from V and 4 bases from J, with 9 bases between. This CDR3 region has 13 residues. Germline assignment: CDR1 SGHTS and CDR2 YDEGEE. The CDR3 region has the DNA TGTGCCAGCAGCTTCGGGGGGGGCACTGAAGCTTTCTTT. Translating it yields CASSFGGGTEAFF.

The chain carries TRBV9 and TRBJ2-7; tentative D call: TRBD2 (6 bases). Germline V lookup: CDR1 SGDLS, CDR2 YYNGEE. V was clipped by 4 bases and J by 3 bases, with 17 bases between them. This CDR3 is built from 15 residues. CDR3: CASSFRDSLIYEQYF. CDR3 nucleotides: TGTGCCAGCAGCTTCCGGGACTCCTTAATCTACGAGCAGTACTTC.

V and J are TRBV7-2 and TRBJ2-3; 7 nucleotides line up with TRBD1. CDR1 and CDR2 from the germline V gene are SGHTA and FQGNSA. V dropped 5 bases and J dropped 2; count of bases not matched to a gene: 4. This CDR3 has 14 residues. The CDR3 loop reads CASSRDSHTDTQYF. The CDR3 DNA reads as TGTGCCAGCAGCCGGGACAGTCACACAGATACGCAGTATTTT.

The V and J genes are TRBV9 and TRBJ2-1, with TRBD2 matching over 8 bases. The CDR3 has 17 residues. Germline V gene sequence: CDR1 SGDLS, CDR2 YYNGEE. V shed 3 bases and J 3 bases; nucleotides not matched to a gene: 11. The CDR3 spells CASSAPREGGFYNEQFF. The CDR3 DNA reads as TGTGCCAGCAGCGCCCCCCGGGAGGGGGGGTTCTACAATGAGCAGTTCTTC.

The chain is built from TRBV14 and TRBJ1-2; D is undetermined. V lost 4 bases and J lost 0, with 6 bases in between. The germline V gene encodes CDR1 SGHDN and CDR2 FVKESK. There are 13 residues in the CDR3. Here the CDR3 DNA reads TGTGCCAGCAGCCCTAGCGCTAACTATGGCTACACCTTC. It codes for CASSPSANYGYTF. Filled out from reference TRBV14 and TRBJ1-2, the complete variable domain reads EAGVTQFPSHSVIEKGQTVTLRCDPISGHDNLYWYRRVMGKEIKFLLHFVKESKQDESGMPNNRFLAERTGGTYSTLKVQPAELEDSGVYFCASSPSANYGYTFGSGTRLTVV.

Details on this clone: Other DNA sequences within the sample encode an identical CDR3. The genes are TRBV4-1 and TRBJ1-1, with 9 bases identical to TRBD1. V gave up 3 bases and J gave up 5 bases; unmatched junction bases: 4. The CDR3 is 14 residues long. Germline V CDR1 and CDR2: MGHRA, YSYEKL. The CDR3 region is CASSQTGQGTEAFF. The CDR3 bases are TGCGCCAGCAGCCAGACGGGACAGGGAACTGAAGCTTTCTTT.

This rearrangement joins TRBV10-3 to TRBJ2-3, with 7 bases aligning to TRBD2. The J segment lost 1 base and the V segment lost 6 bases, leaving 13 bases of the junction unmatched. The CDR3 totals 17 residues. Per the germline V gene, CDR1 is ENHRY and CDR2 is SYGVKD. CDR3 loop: CAIRDQGERGRTDTQYF. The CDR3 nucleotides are TGTGCCATCAGGGACCAGGGTGAGCGGGGCCGCACAGATACGCAGTATTTT.

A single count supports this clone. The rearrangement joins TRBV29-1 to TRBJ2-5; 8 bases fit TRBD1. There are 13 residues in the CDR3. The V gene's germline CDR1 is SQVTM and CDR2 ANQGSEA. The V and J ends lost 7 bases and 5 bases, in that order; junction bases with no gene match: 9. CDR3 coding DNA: TGCAGCGCCGACAGGGGATTACCGGAGACCCAGTACTTC. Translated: CSADRGLPETQYF.

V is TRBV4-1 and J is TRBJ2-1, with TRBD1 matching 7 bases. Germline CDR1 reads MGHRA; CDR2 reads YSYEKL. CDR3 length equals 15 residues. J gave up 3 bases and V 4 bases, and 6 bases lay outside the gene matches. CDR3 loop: CASSRATGSYNEQFF. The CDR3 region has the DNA TGCGCCAGCAGCCGAGCGACAGGGAGCTACAATGAGCAGTTCTTC.

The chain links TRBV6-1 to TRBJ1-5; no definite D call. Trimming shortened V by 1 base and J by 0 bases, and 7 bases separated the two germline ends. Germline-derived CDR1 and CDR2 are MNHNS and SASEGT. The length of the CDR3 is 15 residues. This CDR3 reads CASSEERASNQPQHF. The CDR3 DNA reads TGTGCCAGCAGTGAAGAAAGGGCTAGCAATCAGCCCCAGCATTTT.

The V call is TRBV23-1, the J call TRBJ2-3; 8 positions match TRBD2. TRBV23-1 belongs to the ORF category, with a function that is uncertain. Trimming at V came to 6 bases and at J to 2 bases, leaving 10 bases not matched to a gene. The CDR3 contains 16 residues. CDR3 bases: TGCGCCAGCAGACCTAGTGGCGGGGGGACCACAGATACGCAGTATTTT. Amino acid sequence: CASRPSGGGTTDTQYF.

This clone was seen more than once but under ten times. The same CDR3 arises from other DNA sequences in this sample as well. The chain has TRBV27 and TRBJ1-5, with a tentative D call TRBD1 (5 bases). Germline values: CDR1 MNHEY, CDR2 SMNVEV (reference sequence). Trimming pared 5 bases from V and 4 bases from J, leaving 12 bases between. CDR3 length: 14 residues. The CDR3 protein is CASSVQGLNQPQHF. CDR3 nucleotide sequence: TGTGCCAGCAGTGTTCAGGGTCTTAATCAGCCCCAGCATTTT.

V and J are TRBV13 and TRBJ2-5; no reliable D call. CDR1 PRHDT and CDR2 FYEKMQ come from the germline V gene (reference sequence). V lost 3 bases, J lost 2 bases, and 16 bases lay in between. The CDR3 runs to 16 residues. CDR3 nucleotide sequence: TGTGCCAGCAGCTTGGGTGGGGTAGTTGAACAAGAGACCCAGTACTTC. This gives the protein CASSLGGVVEQETQYF.

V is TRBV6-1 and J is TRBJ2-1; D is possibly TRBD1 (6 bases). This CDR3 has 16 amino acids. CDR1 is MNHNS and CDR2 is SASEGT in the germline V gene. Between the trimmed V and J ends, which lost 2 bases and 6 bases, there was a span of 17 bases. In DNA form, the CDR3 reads TGTGCCAGCAGTGAAAAGTACAGGGTCAGCGGCAATGAGCAGTTCTTC. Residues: CASSEKYRVSGNEQFF.

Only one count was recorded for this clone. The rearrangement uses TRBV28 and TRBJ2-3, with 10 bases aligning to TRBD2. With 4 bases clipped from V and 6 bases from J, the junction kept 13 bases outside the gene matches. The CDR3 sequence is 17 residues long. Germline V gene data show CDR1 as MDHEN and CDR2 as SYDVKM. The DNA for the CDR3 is TGTGCCAGCAGTTCGGACAGAGAGCGGGGGGGACACGATACGCAGTATTTT. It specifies CASSSDRERGGHDTQYF.

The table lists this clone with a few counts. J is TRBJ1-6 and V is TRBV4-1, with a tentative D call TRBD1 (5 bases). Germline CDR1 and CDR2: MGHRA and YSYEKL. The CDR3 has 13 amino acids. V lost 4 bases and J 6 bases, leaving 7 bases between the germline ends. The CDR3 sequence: CASSRDLNSPLHF. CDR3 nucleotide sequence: TGCGCCAGCAGCCGGGACCTTAATTCACCCCTCCACTTT.

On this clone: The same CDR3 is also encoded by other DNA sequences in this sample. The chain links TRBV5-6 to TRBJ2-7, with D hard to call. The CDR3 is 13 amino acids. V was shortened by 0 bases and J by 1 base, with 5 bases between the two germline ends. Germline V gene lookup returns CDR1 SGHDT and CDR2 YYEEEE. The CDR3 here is CASSLGSSYEQYF. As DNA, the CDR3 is TGTGCCAGCAGCTTGGGCTCGTCCTACGAGCAGTACTTC.

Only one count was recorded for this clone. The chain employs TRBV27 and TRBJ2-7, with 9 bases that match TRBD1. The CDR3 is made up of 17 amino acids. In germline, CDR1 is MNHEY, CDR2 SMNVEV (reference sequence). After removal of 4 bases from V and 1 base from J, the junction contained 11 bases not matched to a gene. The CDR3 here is CASSSTIGQGLSYEQYF. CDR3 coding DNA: TGTGCCAGCAGTTCGACCATCGGACAGGGGTTGTCCTACGAGCAGTACTTC.

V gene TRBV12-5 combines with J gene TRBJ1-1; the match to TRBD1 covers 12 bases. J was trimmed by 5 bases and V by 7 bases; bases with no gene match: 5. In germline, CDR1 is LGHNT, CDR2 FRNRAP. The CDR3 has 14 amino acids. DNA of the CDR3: TGTGCTAGTGCTTGGGACAGGGGGCGGACTGAAGCTTTCTTT. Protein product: CASAWDRGRTEAFF.

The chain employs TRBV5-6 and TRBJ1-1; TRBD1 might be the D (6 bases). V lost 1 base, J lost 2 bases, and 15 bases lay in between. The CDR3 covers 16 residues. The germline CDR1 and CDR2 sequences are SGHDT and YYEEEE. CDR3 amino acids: CASSLSYRALNTEAFF. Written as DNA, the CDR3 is TGTGCCAGCAGCTTGTCTTACAGGGCTCTTAACACTGAAGCTTTCTTT. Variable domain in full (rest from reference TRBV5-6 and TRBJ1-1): DAGVTQSPTHLIKTRGQQVTLRCSPKSGHDTVSWYQQALGQGPQFIFQYYEEEERQRGNFPDRFSGHQFPNYSSELNVNALLLGDSALYLCASSLSYRALNTEAFFGQGTRLTVV.

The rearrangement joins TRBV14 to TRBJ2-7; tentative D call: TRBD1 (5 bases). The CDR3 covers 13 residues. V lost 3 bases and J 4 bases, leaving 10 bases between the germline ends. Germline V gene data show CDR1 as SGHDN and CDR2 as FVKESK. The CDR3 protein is CASSHDSPYEQYF. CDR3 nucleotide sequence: TGTGCCAGCAGCCACGACAGCCCGTACGAGCAGTACTTC.

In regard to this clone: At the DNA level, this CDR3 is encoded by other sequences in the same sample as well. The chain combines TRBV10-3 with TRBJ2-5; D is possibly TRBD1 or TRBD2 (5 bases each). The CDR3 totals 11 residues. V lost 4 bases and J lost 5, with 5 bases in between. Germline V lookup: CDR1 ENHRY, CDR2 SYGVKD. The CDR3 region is CAISGGETQYF. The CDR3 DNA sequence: TGTGCCATCAGTGGGGGGGAGACCCAGTACTTC.

CDR3 region: CASSFSTGGYEQYF. The DNA of the CDR3 is TGTGCCAGCAGCTTTTCGACAGGCGGGTACGAGCAGTACTTC. V usage is TRBV7-2 and J usage is TRBJ2-7; D perhaps matches TRBD1 (6 bases). This CDR3 region has 14 residues. Germline V gene lookup returns CDR1 SGHTA and CDR2 FQGNSA. V was clipped by 3 bases and J by 4 bases, with 13 bases between them. Using reference TRBV7-2 and TRBJ2-7 for the parts outside the CDR3, the full variable domain is GAGVSQSPSNKVTEKGKDVELRCDPISGHTALYWYRQSLGQGLEFLIYFQGNSAPDKSGLPSDRFSAERTGGSVSTLTIQRTQQEDSAVYLCASSFSTGGYEQYFGPGTRLTVT.

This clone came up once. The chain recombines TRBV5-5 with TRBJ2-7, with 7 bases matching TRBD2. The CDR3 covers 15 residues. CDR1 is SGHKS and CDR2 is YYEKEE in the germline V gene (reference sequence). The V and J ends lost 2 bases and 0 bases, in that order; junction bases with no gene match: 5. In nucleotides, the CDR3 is TGTGCCAGCAGCTTTGACCCTAGCGGCTCCTACGAGCAGTACTTC. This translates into CASSFDPSGSYEQYF.

The CDR3 protein is CASSLGTTSVLGYTF. In DNA, the CDR3 is TGCGCCAGCAGCTTGGGGACCACGTCGGTACTAGGCTACACCTTC. The chain recombines TRBV5-1 with TRBJ1-2; D is uncertain. Between the trimmed V and J ends, which lost 0 bases and 8 bases, there was a span of 17 bases. The length of the CDR3 is 15 residues. Germline-derived CDR1 and CDR2 are SGHRS and YFSETQ.